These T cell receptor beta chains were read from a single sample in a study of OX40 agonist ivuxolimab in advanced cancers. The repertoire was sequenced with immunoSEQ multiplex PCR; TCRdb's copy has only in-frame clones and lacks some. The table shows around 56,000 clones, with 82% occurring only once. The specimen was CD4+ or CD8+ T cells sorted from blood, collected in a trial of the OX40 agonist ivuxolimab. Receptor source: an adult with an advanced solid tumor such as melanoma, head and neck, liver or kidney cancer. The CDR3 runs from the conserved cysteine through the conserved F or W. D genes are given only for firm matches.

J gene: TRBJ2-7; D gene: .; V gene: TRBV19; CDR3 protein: CASSIAQGAYEQYF; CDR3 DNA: TGTGCCAGTAGTATTGCACAGGGCGCATACGAGCAGTACTTC
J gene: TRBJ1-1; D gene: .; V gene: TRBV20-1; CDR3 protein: CSAGDGEAFF; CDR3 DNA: TGCAGTGCTGGGGACGGTGAAGCTTTCTTT
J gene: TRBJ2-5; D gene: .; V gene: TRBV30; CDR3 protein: CAWSRGGEISETQYF; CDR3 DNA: TGTGCCTGGAGCAGGGGGGGAGAGATATCAGAGACCCAGTACTTC
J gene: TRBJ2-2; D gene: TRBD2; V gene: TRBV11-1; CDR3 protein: CASSWPLAGAVGELFF; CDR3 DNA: TGTGCCAGCAGCTGGCCCCTGGCGGGAGCAGTCGGGGAGCTGTTTTTT
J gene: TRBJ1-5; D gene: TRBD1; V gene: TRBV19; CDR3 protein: CASRKDRGDNQPQHF; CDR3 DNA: TGTGCCAGTAGGAAAGACAGGGGCGACAATCAGCCCCAGCATTTT
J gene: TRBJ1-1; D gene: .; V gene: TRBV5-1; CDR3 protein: CASSLREGYGTEAFF; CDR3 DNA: TGCGCCAGCAGCTTACGTGAGGGGTATGGCACTGAAGCTTTCTTT
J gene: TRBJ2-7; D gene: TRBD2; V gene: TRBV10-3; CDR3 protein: CAIRLAGESMVQYF; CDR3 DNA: TGTGCCATCAGACTAGCGGGAGAATCGATGGTGCAGTACTTC
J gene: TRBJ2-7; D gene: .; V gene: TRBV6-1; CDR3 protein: CASSADQRDEQYF; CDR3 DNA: TGTGCCAGCAGCGCTGACCAAAGGGACGAGCAGTACTTC
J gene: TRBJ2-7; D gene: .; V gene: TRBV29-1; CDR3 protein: CSVDDVGNEQYF; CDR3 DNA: TGCAGCGTTGACGATGTGGGGAACGAGCAGTACTTC
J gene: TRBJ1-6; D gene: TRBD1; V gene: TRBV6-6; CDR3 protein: CASNLPGQGNSPLHF; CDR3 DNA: TGTGCCAGCAACCTACCGGGACAGGGTAATTCACCCCTCCACTTT
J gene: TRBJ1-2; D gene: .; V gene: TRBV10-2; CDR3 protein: CASSEGQRLGYTF; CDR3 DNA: TGCGCCAGCAGTGAGGGCCAGAGGCTTGGCTACACCTTC